Below are 25 T cell receptor beta chains sequenced from a single sample in a study of cytomegalovirus exposure and HLA in healthy donors. In the PCR, 60 Vbeta and 13 Jbeta primers were used. Using immunoSEQ multiplex PCR, the repertoire was profiled, and TCRdb retains in-frame clones only, with some absent. The profile shows 50,000 to 75,000 clones, approximately 75% of them singletons. Sample: PBMCs. The receptors were sampled from a man aged 25 to 45 in good health and CMV-seropositive.

As regards this clone: Since the CDR3 does not end with the conserved phenylalanine or tryptophan, this likely comes from a read error. The chain uses TRBV7-9 and TRBJ1-2, with TRBD1 as a possible D gene (6 bases). Trimming removed 0 bases from V and 2 bases from J, with 10 bases in between. The V gene's germline CDR1 is SEHNR and CDR2 FQNEAQ (reference sequence). This CDR3 is 15 amino acids long. The CDR3 is CASSLAQGTNYGYTL. CDR3 coding DNA: TGTGCCAGCAGCTTAGCCCAGGGGACAAACTATGGCTACACCCTC.

The chain combines TRBV28 with TRBJ1-2; TRBD1 matches at 7 bases. Germline V lookup: CDR1 MDHEN, CDR2 SYDVKM. The CDR3 consists of 17 residues. V trimming: 6 bases; J trimming: 7 bases; junction bases outside the gene matches: 20. CDR3 bases: TGTGCCAGCAGATTGTCAGCTCCGAGACAGGGATCGGCTGGCTACACCTTC. Its protein is CASRLSAPRQGSAGYTF.

The CDR3 sequence: CASSEGGGGYTF. The CDR3, as DNA: TGTGCCAGCAGTGAAGGGGGAGGGGGCTACACCTTC. J is TRBJ1-2 and V is TRBV6-1, with D hard to call. The ends were cut back, 1 base at V and 8 bases at J, with 8 bases in the middle. Germline loops: CDR1 MNHNS, CDR2 SASEGT. This CDR3 has 12 residues.

There are a few counts of this clone. The chain links TRBV6-6 to TRBJ1-2; D is possibly TRBD1 (5 bases). Germline V lookup: CDR1 MNHNY, CDR2 SVGAGI (reference sequence). The ends were cut back, 4 bases at V and 1 base at J, with 7 bases in the middle. The CDR3 length is 13 residues. CDR3 sequence (DNA): TGTGCCAGCAGTTCCGACAGTAACTATGGCTACACCTTC. Amino acids: CASSSDSNYGYTF.

J is TRBJ2-3 and V is TRBV4-2, with 11 bases that match TRBD2. Germline V gene sequence: CDR1 LGHNA, CDR2 YNFKEQ. V dropped 0 bases and J dropped 4; count of bases not matched to a gene: 3. The CDR3 totals 16 residues. The CDR3 region is CASSQDIAGGPDTQYF. The CDR3 nucleotides are TGTGCCAGCAGCCAAGATATAGCGGGGGGGCCAGATACGCAGTATTTT.

This sequence joins TRBV4-2 and TRBJ2-6, with D hard to call. The V end was cut by 2 bases, the J end by 4 bases, with 12 bases between. Germline CDR1 reads LGHNA; CDR2 reads YNFKEQ. The CDR3 consists of 16 residues. In DNA, the CDR3 is TGTGCCAGCAGCCAAAAGCCCGAAGCGGGGGCCAACGTCCTGACTTTC. Amino acid sequence: CASSQKPEAGANVLTF.

The chain links TRBV7-2 to TRBJ1-4; TRBD1 matches at 8 bases. There are 19 residues in the CDR3. The trim removed 1 base at V and 5 bases at J, leaving 15 bases unmatched. Germline V CDR1 and CDR2: SGHTA, FQGNSA. Here the CDR3 reads CASSLGTGSLVGGNEKLFF. The CDR3 bases are TGTGCCAGCAGCTTAGGGACAGGGTCGTTGGTGGGTGGGAATGAAAAACTGTTTTTT.

V gene TRBV15 combines with J gene TRBJ2-7; D may be TRBD1 (6 bases). The CDR3 spans 17 residues. V dropped 1 base and J dropped 2 bases, with 18 bases sitting between them. Germline V lookup: CDR1 LNHNV, CDR2 YYDKDF (reference sequence). As DNA, the CDR3 is TGTGCCACCAGCAGAGGAGGTAGAGGCTGGGACACCTACGAGCAGTACTTC. Its protein is CATSRGGRGWDTYEQYF.

The V and J genes are TRBV10-2 and TRBJ1-4; 10 positions match TRBD1. V lost 6 bases, J lost 2 bases, and 9 bases stayed unmatched. Germline assignment: CDR1 WSHSY and CDR2 SAAADI. The CDR3 totals 17 residues. CDR3: CASSQGQGRMTNEKLFF. The CDR3 DNA is TGCGCCAGCAGCCAGGGACAGGGGAGGATGACTAATGAAAAACTGTTTTTT.

This rearrangement joins TRBV4-1 to TRBJ1-1; 7 positions match TRBD1. The CDR3 is 15 amino acids. The junction had 3 bases not matched to a gene; V was cut back by 0 bases and J by 2 bases. Germline assignment: CDR1 MGHRA and CDR2 YSYEKL. The CDR3 DNA follows: TGCGCCAGCAGCCAAGATGGGACAGCCAACACTGAAGCTTTCTTT. It specifies CASSQDGTANTEAFF.

V and J are TRBV30 and TRBJ1-6, with 11 bases aligning to TRBD1. The CDR3 totals 17 residues. The V segment lost 5 bases and the J segment 2 bases; nucleotides outside the gene matches: 8. Germline V lookup: CDR1 GTSNPN, CDR2 SVGIG (reference sequence). The CDR3 reads CAWGTGGSQAYNSPLHF. The DNA for the CDR3 is TGTGCCTGGGGGACAGGGGGTTCTCAGGCCTATAATTCACCCCTCCACTTT.

The chain employs TRBV6-4 and TRBJ2-1; 10 bases match TRBD2. This CDR3 has 15 amino acids. Germline-derived CDR1 and CDR2 are MRHNA and SNTAGT. Unmatched junction bases numbered 7, after V lost 8 bases and J lost 3 bases. The CDR3 region is CASGTAGGDYNEQFF. In DNA, the CDR3 is TGTGCCAGCGGGACAGCGGGGGGGGACTACAATGAGCAGTTCTTC.

The chain combines TRBV30 with TRBJ1-6, with D perhaps TRBD1 (6 bases). There are 15 residues in the CDR3. Trimming shortened V by 5 bases and J by 10 bases, and 21 bases separated the two germline ends. CDR1 is GTSNPN and CDR2 is SVGIG in the germline V gene (reference sequence). CDR3 coding DNA: TGTGCCTGGGCTCTGGGCGGCGCGGGGGCCTCACCCCTCCACTTT. Protein: CAWALGGAGASPLHF.

The chain uses TRBV7-9 and TRBJ2-1; 7 bases are shared with TRBD2. There are 16 residues in the CDR3. Germline V lookup: CDR1 SEHNR, CDR2 FQNEAQ (reference sequence). J gave up 0 bases and V 4 bases, and 6 bases lay outside the gene matches. CDR3: CASSSRSGTSYNEQFF. Written as DNA, the CDR3 is TGTGCCAGCAGCTCGAGGAGCGGGACCTCCTACAATGAGCAGTTCTTC.

The rearrangement uses TRBV9 and TRBJ2-7; 9 bases line up with TRBD1. The germline V gene has CDR1 SGDLS and CDR2 YYNGEE. The CDR3 has 17 residues. Trimming cost V 4 bases and J 3 bases; bases outside gene matches: 14. The CDR3 DNA reads TGTGCCAGCAGCTCAAACCCCGAGACAGGGGGGCTCTACGAGCAGTACTTC. It encodes CASSSNPETGGLYEQYF.

The gene calls are TRBV6-5 and TRBJ1-1; D is possibly TRBD1 (6 bases). The germline gives CDR1 MNHEY, CDR2 SVGAGI. This CDR3 is 13 amino acids long. V was shortened by 6 bases and J by 4 bases, with 12 bases between the two germline ends. CDR3 sequence reads: CASRTTGSTEAFF. The CDR3 DNA reads TGTGCCAGCAGGACAACAGGGAGCACTGAAGCTTTCTTT.

CDR3 sequence reads: CASSLQGPSNQPQHF. CDR3 bases: TGTGCCAGCAGCTTACAGGGGCCTTCGAATCAGCCCCAGCATTTT. The chain joins TRBV7-2 to TRBJ1-5; TRBD1 is a possible D gene (6 bases). Between the trimmed V and J ends, which lost 2 bases and 4 bases, there was a span of 12 bases. Germline loops: CDR1 SGHTA, CDR2 FQGNSA. The CDR3 is made up of 15 amino acids.

V and J are TRBV9 and TRBJ2-5, with TRBD1 as a possible D gene (5 bases). The CDR3 is 13 amino acids. V gave up 3 bases and J gave up 5 bases, with 11 bases separating them. CDR1 is SGDLS and CDR2 is YYNGEE in the germline V gene. The CDR3 spells CASSARVSETQYF. CDR3 bases: TGTGCCAGCAGCGCCAGGGTTTCGGAGACCCAGTACTTC.

This rearrangement joins TRBV30 to TRBJ1-6, with 8 bases that match TRBD1. The CDR3 is made up of 13 amino acids. The J segment lost 6 bases and the V segment lost 5 bases, leaving 3 bases of the junction unmatched. Looked up from germline, CDR1 is GTSNPN and CDR2 is SVGIG (reference sequence). The CDR3 sequence is CAWFTGGNSPLHF. The CDR3 DNA sequence: TGTGCCTGGTTTACAGGGGGTAATTCACCCCTCCACTTT.

The rearrangement uses TRBV7-3 and TRBJ2-7, with 8 bases identical to TRBD2. Trimming took 5 bases from V and 1 from J; bases not matched to a gene: 7. The length of the CDR3 is 15 residues. Germline V gene sequence: CDR1 SGHTA, CDR2 FQGTGA. The CDR3 is CASSHDGGGSYEQYF. DNA for the CDR3: TGTGCCAGCAGCCACGACGGCGGGGGGTCCTACGAGCAGTACTTC.

This sequence joins TRBV5-1 and TRBJ1-4; 10 bases align to TRBD1. CDR1 SGHRS and CDR2 YFSETQ come from the germline V gene. The CDR3 spans 16 residues. J gave up 4 bases and V 3 bases, and 6 bases lay outside the gene matches. The CDR3 DNA reads TGCGCCAGCAGCTGGAAAGGGACAGGGGATAATGAAAAACTGTTTTTT. This encodes CASSWKGTGDNEKLFF.

The DNA for the CDR3 is TGCGCCAGCACTGCGACAGGGGGCTACGAGCAGTACTTC. This translates into CASTATGGYEQYF. The chain recombines TRBV5-1 with TRBJ2-5; 9 bases are shared with TRBD1. The DNA end is more similar to TRBJ2-7, so the J call may be wrong. This CDR3 has 13 amino acids. Germline V gene data show CDR1 as SGHRS and CDR2 as YFSETQ.

This clone was counted once. The chain uses TRBV10-3 and TRBJ2-3, with TRBD1 matching over 10 bases. V was clipped by 8 bases and J by 3 bases; unmatched bases: 8. The CDR3 extends over 15 amino acids. Germline V gene sequence: CDR1 ENHRY, CDR2 SYGVKD. The DNA of the CDR3 is TGTGCCATCGGGCTGGGACAGGGGCTGACAGATACGCAGTATTTT. Protein product: CAIGLGQGLTDTQYF.

The V gene is TRBV5-4, the J gene TRBJ1-1, with D tentatively TRBD1 (6 bases). CDR1 and CDR2 from the germline V gene are SGHNT and YYREEE (reference sequence). V was cut by 4 bases and J by 1 base, with 14 bases left in between. The CDR3 totals 15 residues. The CDR3 loop is CASSLKNRANTEAFF. The CDR3, as DNA: TGTGCCAGCAGCCTAAAGAACAGGGCGAACACTGAAGCTTTCTTT.

The chain carries TRBV18 and TRBJ1-2; 7 nucleotides agree with TRBD1. V shed 2 bases and J 2 bases; nucleotides not matched to a gene: 8. The CDR3 length is 16 residues. CDR1 is KGHSH and CDR2 is LQKENI in the germline V gene. CDR3 sequence reads: CASSPGQGQRNYGYTF. The CDR3, as DNA: TGTGCCAGCTCACCAGGTCAGGGACAGAGAAACTATGGCTACACCTTC.